Listed below are T cell receptor beta chains from one sample, sequenced in a study of T cells after yellow fever vaccination. TCRdb recomputed calls from the 5' RACE reads with MiXCR, one row per CDR3 protein. The table lists more than 90,000 distinct CDR3 sequences, 5.5% to 8% of them singletons, with 2.5% to 3.5% in the top ten. The input for sequencing was CD4+ T cells sorted from PBMCs, taken about 41 days after the first yellow fever vaccination. These receptors were taken from a man aged 18 to 29 who received the YFV17D yellow fever vaccine. Both conserved end residues are part of each CDR3. The D gene is left open where the match is weak. Part of the rows lack a size; the others show once, few, many or a class for expanded clones.

d_gene: NA
v_gene: TRBV2
abundance: NA
j_gene: TRBJ1-1
CDR3aa: CASSAGGITEAFF
CDR3nt: TGTGCCAGCAGTGCGGGGGGGATCACTGAAGCTTTCTTT

d_gene: TRBD1
v_gene: TRBV6-2/TRBV6-3
abundance: many
j_gene: TRBJ2-1
CDR3aa: CASSPPGGYNEQFF
CDR3nt: TGTGCCAGCAGCCCCCCAGGGGGTTACAATGAGCAGTTCTTC

d_gene: NA
v_gene: TRBV6-2/TRBV6-3
abundance: NA
j_gene: TRBJ2-7
CDR3aa: CASSSRQGYEQYF
CDR3nt: TGTGCCAGCAGTTCTCGTCAGGGATACGAGCAGTACTTC

d_gene: TRBD1
v_gene: TRBV7-9
abundance: few
j_gene: TRBJ1-1
CDR3aa: CASSPGGQRQNTEAFF
CDR3nt: TGTGCCAGCAGCCCAGGGGGACAGAGACAGAACACTGAAGCTTTCTTT

d_gene: NA
v_gene: TRBV7-9
abundance: many
j_gene: TRBJ1-4
CDR3aa: CASSLVTNEKLFF
CDR3nt: TGTGCCAGCAGCCTCGTGACTAATGAAAAACTGTTTTTT

d_gene: TRBD2
v_gene: TRBV6-2/TRBV6-3
abundance: many
j_gene: TRBJ2-5
CDR3aa: CASRTSGGTRETQYF
CDR3nt: TGTGCCAGCCGAACTAGCGGGGGAACGAGGGAGACCCAGTACTTC

d_gene: TRBD2
v_gene: TRBV15
abundance: NA
j_gene: TRBJ2-1
CDR3aa: CATSSDRGGLTYNEQFF
CDR3nt: TGTGCCACCAGCAGCGATCGGGGGGGCTTAACCTACAATGAGCAGTTCTTC

d_gene: NA
v_gene: TRBV2
abundance: few
j_gene: TRBJ2-7
CDR3aa: CASSGGSWDEQYF
CDR3nt: TGTGCCAGCAGTGGGGGGTCCTGGGACGAGCAGTACTTC

d_gene: NA
v_gene: TRBV6-1
abundance: many
j_gene: TRBJ2-7
CDR3aa: CASKTGLFYEQYF
CDR3nt: TGTGCCAGCAAAACCGGACTTTTCTACGAGCAGTACTTC

d_gene: NA
v_gene: TRBV4-3
abundance: many
j_gene: TRBJ2-6
CDR3aa: CASSQSWGAGANVLTF
CDR3nt: TGCGCCAGCAGCCAAAGCTGGGGCGCTGGGGCCAACGTCCTGACTTTC

d_gene: TRBD2
v_gene: TRBV4-2
abundance: few
j_gene: TRBJ2-7
CDR3aa: CASSHGLAPDYEQYF
CDR3nt: TGTGCCAGCAGCCACGGACTAGCCCCAGACTACGAGCAGTACTTC

d_gene: NA
v_gene: TRBV10-3
abundance: NA
j_gene: TRBJ1-1
CDR3aa: CAISEGDSGAFF
CDR3nt: TGTGCCATCAGTGAGGGTGATAGTGGGGCTTTCTTT

d_gene: NA
v_gene: TRBV7-9
abundance: many
j_gene: TRBJ2-2
CDR3aa: CASSLTDSGELFF
CDR3nt: TGTGCCAGCAGCTTGACCGACTCCGGGGAGCTGTTTTTT

d_gene: NA
v_gene: TRBV7-8
abundance: many
j_gene: TRBJ1-1
CDR3aa: CASSLDRDTEAFF
CDR3nt: TGTGCCAGCAGCTTAGACCGGGACACTGAAGCTTTCTTT

d_gene: NA
v_gene: TRBV5-1
abundance: NA
j_gene: TRBJ2-3
CDR3aa: CASSWGLVTDTQYF
CDR3nt: TGCGCCAGCAGCTGGGGACTTGTCACAGATACGCAGTATTTT

d_gene: NA
v_gene: TRBV5-1
abundance: many
j_gene: TRBJ2-5
CDR3aa: CASSLWGPGETQYF
CDR3nt: TGCGCCAGCAGCTTATGGGGGCCCGGAGAGACCCAGTACTTC

d_gene: NA
v_gene: TRBV7-8
abundance: NA
j_gene: TRBJ1-5
CDR3aa: CASSLVSQGSGQPQHF
CDR3nt: TGTGCCAGCAGCTTAGTATCCCAGGGCTCGGGTCAGCCCCAGCATTTT

d_gene: NA
v_gene: TRBV19
abundance: many
j_gene: TRBJ2-2
CDR3aa: CASSTGSLNTGELFF
CDR3nt: TGTGCCAGTAGTACCGGGTCACTGAACACCGGGGAGCTGTTTTTT

d_gene: NA
v_gene: TRBV7-2
abundance: many
j_gene: TRBJ1-6
CDR3aa: CASKVAGWASPLHF
CDR3nt: TGTGCCAGCAAGGTAGCAGGGTGGGCTTCACCCCTCCACTTT

d_gene: TRBD2
v_gene: TRBV12-3/TRBV12-4
abundance: many
j_gene: TRBJ2-2
CDR3aa: CASSQRLAGTGELFF
CDR3nt: TGTGCCAGCAGCCAAAGACTAGCGGGGACCGGGGAGCTGTTTTTT

d_gene: TRBD2
v_gene: TRBV29-1
abundance: many
j_gene: TRBJ2-3
CDR3aa: CSAQSGGTDTQYF
CDR3nt: TGCAGCGCCCAAAGCGGGGGCACAGATACGCAGTATTTT

d_gene: NA
v_gene: TRBV5-1
abundance: many
j_gene: TRBJ2-5
CDR3aa: CASSPEGRGETQYF
CDR3nt: TGCGCCAGCAGCCCCGAGGGGCGCGGGGAGACCCAGTACTTC

d_gene: NA
v_gene: TRBV28
abundance: many
j_gene: TRBJ1-2
CDR3aa: CASTGAGARGYTF
CDR3nt: TGTGCCAGCACGGGGGCGGGGGCCCGAGGCTACACCTTC

d_gene: NA
v_gene: TRBV6-2/TRBV6-3
abundance: many
j_gene: TRBJ2-1
CDR3aa: CASSYVTGNEQFF
CDR3nt: TGTGCCAGCAGTTACGTAACAGGGAATGAGCAGTTCTTC

d_gene: NA
v_gene: TRBV7-9
abundance: many
j_gene: TRBJ1-1
CDR3aa: CASSLQNTEAFF
CDR3nt: TGTGCCAGCAGCTTGCAGAACACTGAAGCTTTCTTT

d_gene: NA
v_gene: TRBV3-1
abundance: NA
j_gene: TRBJ1-6
CDR3aa: CASSQDGNNSPLHF
CDR3nt: TGTGCCAGCAGCCAGGACGGTAATAATTCACCCCTCCACTTT

d_gene: NA
v_gene: TRBV18
abundance: many
j_gene: TRBJ2-7
CDR3aa: CASSPDPDRKGEQYF
CDR3nt: TGTGCCAGCTCACCAGACCCCGACAGAAAGGGTGAGCAGTACTTC

d_gene: NA
v_gene: TRBV6-2/TRBV6-3
abundance: NA
j_gene: TRBJ2-1
CDR3aa: CASSYRDSVYNEQFF
CDR3nt: TGTGCCAGCAGTTACCGAGACAGTGTGTACAATGAGCAGTTCTTC

d_gene: NA
v_gene: TRBV7-2
abundance: many
j_gene: TRBJ2-1
CDR3aa: CASSLQGRYNEQFF
CDR3nt: TGTGCCAGCAGCTTACAGGGTCGCTACAATGAGCAGTTCTTC

d_gene: NA
v_gene: TRBV5-1
abundance: many
j_gene: TRBJ1-1
CDR3aa: CASSPRSPGRNTEAFF
CDR3nt: TGCGCCAGCAGCCCGCGTAGTCCGGGGAGGAACACTGAAGCTTTCTTT

d_gene: NA
v_gene: TRBV5-4
abundance: many
j_gene: TRBJ2-3
CDR3aa: CASSPRGARGTQYF
CDR3nt: TGTGCCAGCAGCCCACGGGGTGCTCGCGGTACGCAGTATTTT

d_gene: TRBD1
v_gene: TRBV5-5
abundance: many
j_gene: TRBJ2-5
CDR3aa: CASRQGTASQETQYF
CDR3nt: TGTGCCAGCAGGCAGGGGACAGCCTCCCAAGAGACCCAGTACTTC

d_gene: TRBD1
v_gene: TRBV12-3/TRBV12-4
abundance: many
j_gene: TRBJ1-2
CDR3aa: CASSFVTGNGYTF
CDR3nt: TGTGCCAGCAGTTTTGTGACAGGGAATGGCTACACCTTC

d_gene: TRBD2
v_gene: TRBV9
abundance: many
j_gene: TRBJ2-7
CDR3aa: CASSPTSGGIYEQYF
CDR3nt: TGTGCCAGCAGTCCGACTAGCGGGGGTATCTACGAGCAGTACTTC

d_gene: NA
v_gene: TRBV7-2
abundance: many
j_gene: TRBJ2-1
CDR3aa: CASSSGTLSYNEQFF
CDR3nt: TGTGCCAGCAGTTCCGGGACACTTTCCTACAATGAGCAGTTCTTC

d_gene: NA
v_gene: TRBV7-2
abundance: NA
j_gene: TRBJ2-1
CDR3aa: CASSFGFREQFF
CDR3nt: TGTGCCAGCAGCTTCGGTTTTCGAGAGCAGTTCTTC

d_gene: NA
v_gene: TRBV20-1
abundance: many
j_gene: TRBJ2-5
CDR3aa: CSARNPTGETQYF
CDR3nt: TGCAGTGCTAGGAACCCGACGGGAGAGACCCAGTACTTC

d_gene: NA
v_gene: TRBV18
abundance: many
j_gene: TRBJ1-1
CDR3aa: CASSSGTNTEAFF
CDR3nt: TGTGCCAGCTCCTCCGGAACGAACACTGAAGCTTTCTTT

d_gene: NA
v_gene: TRBV20-1
abundance: few
j_gene: TRBJ2-1
CDR3aa: CSARGRGGSSYNEQFF
CDR3nt: TGCAGTGCCAGGGGGCGGGGGGGGAGCTCCTACAATGAGCAGTTCTTC

d_gene: TRBD1
v_gene: TRBV6-1
abundance: many
j_gene: TRBJ1-3
CDR3aa: CASRGGTGSFSGNTIYF
CDR3nt: TGTGCCAGCAGGGGCGGGACAGGGAGCTTCTCTGGAAACACCATATATTTT

d_gene: TRBD2
v_gene: TRBV20-1
abundance: many
j_gene: TRBJ2-4
CDR3aa: CSAAGRDIQYF
CDR3nt: TGCAGTGCAGCAGGGAGGGACATTCAGTACTTC

d_gene: TRBD1
v_gene: TRBV7-2
abundance: NA
j_gene: TRBJ1-2
CDR3aa: CASGQDYGYTF
CDR3nt: TGTGCCAGCGGACAGGACTATGGCTACACCTTC

d_gene: NA
v_gene: TRBV15
abundance: many
j_gene: TRBJ2-7
CDR3aa: CATSRDVQGRVVEQYF
CDR3nt: TGTGCCACCAGCAGAGATGTGCAGGGCAGGGTTGTCGAGCAGTACTTC

d_gene: NA
v_gene: TRBV20-1
abundance: many
j_gene: TRBJ1-6
CDR3aa: CSARDIEDIGTNGSPLHF
CDR3nt: TGCAGTGCTAGAGATATCGAGGACATAGGGACCAACGGGTCACCCCTCCACTTT

d_gene: TRBD1
v_gene: TRBV7-2
abundance: few
j_gene: TRBJ2-7
CDR3aa: CASSLRPGQGSYEQYF
CDR3nt: TGTGCCAGCAGCCTGCGGCCGGGACAGGGATCCTACGAGCAGTACTTC

d_gene: NA
v_gene: TRBV5-1
abundance: many
j_gene: TRBJ2-1
CDR3aa: CASSADRGNEQFF
CDR3nt: TGCGCCAGCAGCGCGGATCGGGGGAATGAGCAGTTCTTC

d_gene: TRBD1
v_gene: TRBV10-3
abundance: once
j_gene: TRBJ1-2
CDR3aa: CAITGTGEVGYTF
CDR3nt: TGTGCCATCACGGGGACAGGGGAAGTGGGCTACACCTTC

d_gene: NA
v_gene: TRBV5-5
abundance: many
j_gene: TRBJ2-1
CDR3aa: CASAKNWRGAHYNEQFF
CDR3nt: TGTGCCAGCGCAAAAAATTGGAGGGGAGCCCACTACAATGAGCAGTTCTTC

d_gene: NA
v_gene: TRBV5-1
abundance: many
j_gene: TRBJ2-1
CDR3aa: CASSLGRVNEQFF
CDR3nt: TGCGCCAGCAGCTTGGGCAGGGTTAATGAGCAGTTCTTC

d_gene: NA
v_gene: TRBV4-1
abundance: many
j_gene: TRBJ1-4
CDR3aa: CASSQQEGHNEKLFF
CDR3nt: TGCGCCAGCAGCCAGCAGGAGGGACATAATGAAAAACTGTTTTTT

d_gene: NA
v_gene: TRBV27
abundance: NA
j_gene: TRBJ1-1
CDR3aa: CASSLGPGEVYTEAFF
CDR3nt: TGTGCCAGCAGTTTAGGGCCAGGGGAGGTGTACACTGAAGCTTTCTTT

d_gene: TRBD1
v_gene: TRBV5-8
abundance: many
j_gene: TRBJ2-7
CDR3aa: CASTDGQVKFVRYEQYF
CDR3nt: TGTGCCAGCACAGATGGACAGGTGAAATTTGTGCGCTACGAGCAGTACTTC

d_gene: NA
v_gene: TRBV7-8
abundance: many
j_gene: TRBJ2-2
CDR3aa: CASSTRTRTGELFF
CDR3nt: TGTGCCAGCAGCACCCGGACAAGGACCGGGGAGCTGTTTTTT

d_gene: NA
v_gene: TRBV7-2
abundance: many
j_gene: TRBJ1-4
CDR3aa: CASSLDRATLGKLFF
CDR3nt: TGTGCCAGCAGCTTAGATCGGGCGACCTTAGGAAAACTGTTTTTT

d_gene: TRBD1
v_gene: TRBV10-1
abundance: many
j_gene: TRBJ2-3
CDR3aa: CASARDRTDTQYF
CDR3nt: TGCGCCAGCGCACGGGACAGAACAGATACGCAGTATTTT